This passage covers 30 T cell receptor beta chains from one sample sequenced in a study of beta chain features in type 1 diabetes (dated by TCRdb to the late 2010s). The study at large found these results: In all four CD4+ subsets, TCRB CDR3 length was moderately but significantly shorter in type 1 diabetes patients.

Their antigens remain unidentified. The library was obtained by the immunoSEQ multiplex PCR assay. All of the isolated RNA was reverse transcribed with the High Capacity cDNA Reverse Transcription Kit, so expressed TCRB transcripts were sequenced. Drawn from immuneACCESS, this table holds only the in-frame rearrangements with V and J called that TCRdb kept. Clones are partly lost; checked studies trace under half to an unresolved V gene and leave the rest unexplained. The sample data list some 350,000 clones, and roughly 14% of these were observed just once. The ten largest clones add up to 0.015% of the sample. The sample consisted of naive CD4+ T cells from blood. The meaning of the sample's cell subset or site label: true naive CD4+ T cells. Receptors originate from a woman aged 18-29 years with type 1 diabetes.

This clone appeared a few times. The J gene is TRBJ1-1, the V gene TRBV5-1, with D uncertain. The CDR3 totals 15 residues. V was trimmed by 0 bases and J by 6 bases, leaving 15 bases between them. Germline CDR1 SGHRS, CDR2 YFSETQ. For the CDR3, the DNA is TGCGCCAGCAGCTTGGTTGCCGGGAGTGTGGCTGAAGCTTTCTTT. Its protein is CASSLVAGSVAEAFF. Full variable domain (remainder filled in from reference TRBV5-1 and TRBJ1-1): KAGVTQTPRYLIKTRGQQVTLSCSPISGHRSVSWYQQTPGQGLQFLFEYFSETQRNKGNFPGRFSGRQFSNSRSEMNVSTLELGDSALYLCASSLVAGSVAEAFFGQGTRLTVV.

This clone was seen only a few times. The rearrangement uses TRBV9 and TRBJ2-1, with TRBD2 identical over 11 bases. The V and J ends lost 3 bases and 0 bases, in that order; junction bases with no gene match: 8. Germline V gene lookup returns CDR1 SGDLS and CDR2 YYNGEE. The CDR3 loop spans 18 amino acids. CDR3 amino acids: CASSDGTSGLSSYNEQFF. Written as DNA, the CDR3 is TGTGCCAGCAGCGACGGGACTAGCGGCCTGAGCTCCTACAATGAGCAGTTCTTC.

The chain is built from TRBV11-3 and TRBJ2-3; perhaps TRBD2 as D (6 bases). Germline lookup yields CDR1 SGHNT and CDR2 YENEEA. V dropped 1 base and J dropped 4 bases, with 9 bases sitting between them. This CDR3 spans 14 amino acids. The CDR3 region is CASSLGWDSDTQYF. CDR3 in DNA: TGTGCCAGCAGCTTAGGGTGGGACTCAGATACGCAGTATTTT. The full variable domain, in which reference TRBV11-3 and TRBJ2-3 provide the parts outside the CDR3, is EAGVVQSPRYKIIEKKQPVAFWCNPISGHNTLYWYLQNLGQGPELLIRYENEEAVDDSQLPKDRFSAERLKGVDSTLKIQPAELGDSAVYLCASSLGWDSDTQYFGPGTRLTVL.

CDR3 DNA sequence: TGTGCCAGCACCCTATCCGGGACAGGGGGCACTGAAGCTTTCTTT. Its translation: CASTLSGTGGTEAFF. V gene TRBV6-6 combines with J gene TRBJ1-1, with 11 bases aligning to TRBD1. Germline-derived CDR1 and CDR2 are MNHNY and SVGAGI (reference sequence). The trim removed 7 bases at V and 4 bases at J, leaving 8 bases unmatched. The CDR3 loop spans 15 amino acids.

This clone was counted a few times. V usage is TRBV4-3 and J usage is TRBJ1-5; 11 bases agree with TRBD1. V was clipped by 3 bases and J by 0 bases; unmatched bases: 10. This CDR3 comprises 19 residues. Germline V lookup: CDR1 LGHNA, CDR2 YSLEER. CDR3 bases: TGCGCCAGCAGCCAGATGGGACAGGGGGGGCCCTATAGCAATCAGCCCCAGCATTTT. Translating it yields CASSQMGQGGPYSNQPQHF.

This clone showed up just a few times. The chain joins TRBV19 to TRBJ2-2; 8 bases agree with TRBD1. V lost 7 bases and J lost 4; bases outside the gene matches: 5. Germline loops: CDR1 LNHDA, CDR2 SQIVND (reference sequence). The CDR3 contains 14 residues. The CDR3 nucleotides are TGTGCCAGTACCGGACAGGGCGGCACCGGGGAGCTGTTTTTT. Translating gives CASTGQGGTGELFF.

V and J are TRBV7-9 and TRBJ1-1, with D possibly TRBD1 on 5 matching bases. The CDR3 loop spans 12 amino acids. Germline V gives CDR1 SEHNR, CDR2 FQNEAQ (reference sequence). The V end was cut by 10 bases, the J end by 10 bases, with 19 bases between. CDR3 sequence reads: CATQDQGGGAFF. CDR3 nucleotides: TGTGCCACGCAGGACCAGGGTGGTGGAGCTTTCTTT.

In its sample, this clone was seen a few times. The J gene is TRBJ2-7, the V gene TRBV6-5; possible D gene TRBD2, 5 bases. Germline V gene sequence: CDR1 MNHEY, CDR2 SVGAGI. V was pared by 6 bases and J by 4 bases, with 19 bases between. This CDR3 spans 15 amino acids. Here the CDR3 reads CASSPLARSGYEQYV. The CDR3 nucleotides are TGTGCCAGCAGCCCCTTGGCGAGGTCGGGATACGAGCAGTACGTC.

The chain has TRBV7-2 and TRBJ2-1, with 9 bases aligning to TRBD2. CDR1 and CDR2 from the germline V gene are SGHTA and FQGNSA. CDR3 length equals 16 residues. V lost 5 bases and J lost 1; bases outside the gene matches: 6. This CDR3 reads CASSPWTSESYNEQFF. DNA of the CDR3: TGTGCCAGCAGCCCATGGACTAGCGAATCCTACAATGAGCAGTTCTTC.

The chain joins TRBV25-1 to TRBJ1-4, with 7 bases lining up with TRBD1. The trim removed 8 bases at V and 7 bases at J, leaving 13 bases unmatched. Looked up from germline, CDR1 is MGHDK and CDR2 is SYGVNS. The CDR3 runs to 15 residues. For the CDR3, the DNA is TGTGCCAGCGGAGGTGGCGGGACAGCCCTTGAAAAACTGTTTTTT. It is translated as CASGGGGTALEKLFF.

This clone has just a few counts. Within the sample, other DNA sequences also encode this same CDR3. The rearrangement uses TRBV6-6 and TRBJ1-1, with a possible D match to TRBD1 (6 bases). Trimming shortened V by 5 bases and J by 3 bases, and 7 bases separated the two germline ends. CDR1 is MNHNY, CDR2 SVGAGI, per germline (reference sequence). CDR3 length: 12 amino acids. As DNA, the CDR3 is TGTGCCAGCAGTGACAGGTACACTGAAGCTTTCTTT. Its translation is CASSDRYTEAFF.

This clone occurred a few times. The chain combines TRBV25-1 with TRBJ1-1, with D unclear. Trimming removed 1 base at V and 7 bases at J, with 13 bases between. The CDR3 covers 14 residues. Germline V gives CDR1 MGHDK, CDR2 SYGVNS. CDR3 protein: CASSESGVKGEAFF. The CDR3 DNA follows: TGTGCCAGCAGTGAATCCGGGGTTAAGGGTGAAGCTTTCTTT.

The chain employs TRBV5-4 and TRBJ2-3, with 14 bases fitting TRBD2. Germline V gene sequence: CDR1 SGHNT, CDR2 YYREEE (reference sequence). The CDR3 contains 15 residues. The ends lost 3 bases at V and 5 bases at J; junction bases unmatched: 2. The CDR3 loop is CASSWGLAGEDTQYF. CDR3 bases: TGTGCCAGCAGCTGGGGACTAGCGGGAGAAGATACGCAGTATTTT. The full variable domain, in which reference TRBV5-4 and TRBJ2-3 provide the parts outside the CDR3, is ETGVTQSPTHLIKTRGQQVTLRCSSQSGHNTVSWYQQALGQGPQFIFQYYREEENGRGNFPPRFSGLQFPNYSSELNVNALELDDSALYLCASSWGLAGEDTQYFGPGTRLTVL.

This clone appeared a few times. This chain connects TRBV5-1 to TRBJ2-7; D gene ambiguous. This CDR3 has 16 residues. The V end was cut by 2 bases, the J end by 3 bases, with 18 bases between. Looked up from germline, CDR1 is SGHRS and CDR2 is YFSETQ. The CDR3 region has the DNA TGCGCCAGCAGCTTAACGGTAAGCAGAGGATACTACGAGCAGTACTTC. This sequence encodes CASSLTVSRGYYEQYF.

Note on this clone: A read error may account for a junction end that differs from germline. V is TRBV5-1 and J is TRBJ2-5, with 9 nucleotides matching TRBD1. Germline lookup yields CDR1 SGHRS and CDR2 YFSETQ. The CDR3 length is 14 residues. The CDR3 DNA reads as TGCGCCAGCAGTTTGGACAGGGGTCAAGAGACCCAGTACTTC. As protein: CASSLDRGQETQYF.

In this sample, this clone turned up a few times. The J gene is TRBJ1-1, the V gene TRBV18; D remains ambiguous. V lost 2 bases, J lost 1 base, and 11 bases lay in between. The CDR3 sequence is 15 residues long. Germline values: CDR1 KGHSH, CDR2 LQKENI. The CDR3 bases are TGTGCCAGCTCACCAACTATGGCTGCGAACACTGAAGCTTTCTTT. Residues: CASSPTMAANTEAFF.

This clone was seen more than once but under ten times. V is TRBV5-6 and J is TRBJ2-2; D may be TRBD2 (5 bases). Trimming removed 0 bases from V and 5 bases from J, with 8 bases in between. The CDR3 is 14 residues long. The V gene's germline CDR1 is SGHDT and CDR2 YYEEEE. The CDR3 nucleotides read TGTGCCAGCAGCTTGGGTTCGGGGACCGGGGAGCTGTTTTTT. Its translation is CASSLGSGTGELFF.

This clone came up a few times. The CDR3 DNA follows: TGCGCCAGCAGCCAGATGGCACAACAGGGGGCGGCTGGAAACATTCAGTACTTC. Protein: CASSQMAQQGAAGNIQYF. This rearrangement joins TRBV4-1 to TRBJ2-4, with 9 bases identical to TRBD1. The trim removed 3 bases at V and 6 bases at J, leaving 15 bases unmatched. Germline CDR1 is MGHRA and CDR2 is YSYEKL. The CDR3 covers 18 residues.

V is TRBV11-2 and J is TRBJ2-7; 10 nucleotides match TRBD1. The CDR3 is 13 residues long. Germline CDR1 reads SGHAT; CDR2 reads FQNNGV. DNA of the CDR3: TGTGCCAGCAGCTCAGGGACAGGGGCCCGCCTTGGAGTC. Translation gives CASSSGTGARLGV.

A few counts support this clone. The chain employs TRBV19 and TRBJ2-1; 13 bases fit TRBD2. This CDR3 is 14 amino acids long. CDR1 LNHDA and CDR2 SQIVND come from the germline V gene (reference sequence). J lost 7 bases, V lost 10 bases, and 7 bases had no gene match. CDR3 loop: CATLGLAGKNEQFF. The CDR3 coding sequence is TGTGCCACCTTGGGACTAGCGGGAAAGAATGAGCAGTTCTTC.

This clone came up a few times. CDR3 coding DNA: TGTGCCACCAGCTCTATGGGGGGTAGGGAGACCCAGTACTTC. Translating it yields CATSSMGGRETQYF. The rearrangement uses TRBV15 and TRBJ2-5; TRBD2 is a possible D gene (6 bases). The CDR3 has 14 amino acids. V was pared by 5 bases and J by 5 bases, with 15 bases between. From germline, CDR1 is LNHNV and CDR2 YYDKDF (reference sequence).

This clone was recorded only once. The CDR3 sequence is CASSKDRGEETQYF. In nucleotides, the CDR3 is TGTGCCAGCAGCAAAGACAGGGGGGAAGAGACCCAGTACTTC. V usage is TRBV21-1 and J usage is TRBJ2-5; TRBD1 is the table's D call, not checked against the DNA. TRBV21-1 counts as a pseudogene. This CDR3 contains 14 residues.

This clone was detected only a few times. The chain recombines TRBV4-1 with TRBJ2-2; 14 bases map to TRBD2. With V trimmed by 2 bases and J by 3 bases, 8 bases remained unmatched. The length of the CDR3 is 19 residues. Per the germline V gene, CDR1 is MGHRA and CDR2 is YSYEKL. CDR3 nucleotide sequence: TGCGCCAGCAGCCAACCCAGGACTAGCGGGAGGTTCTACACCGGGGAGCTGTTTTTT. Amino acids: CASSQPRTSGRFYTGELFF.

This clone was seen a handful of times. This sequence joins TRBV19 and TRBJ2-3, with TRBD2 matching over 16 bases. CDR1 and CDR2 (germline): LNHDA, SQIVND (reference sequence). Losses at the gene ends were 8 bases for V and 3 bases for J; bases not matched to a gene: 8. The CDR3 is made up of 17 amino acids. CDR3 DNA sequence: TGTGCCAGTGGGACTAGCGGGAGGGGCCTCAAGACAGATACGCAGTATTTT. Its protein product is CASGTSGRGLKTDTQYF.

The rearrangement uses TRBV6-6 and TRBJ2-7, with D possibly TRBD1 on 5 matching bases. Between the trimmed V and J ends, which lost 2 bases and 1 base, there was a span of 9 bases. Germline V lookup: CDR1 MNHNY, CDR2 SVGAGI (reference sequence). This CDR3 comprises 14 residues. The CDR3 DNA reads TGTGCCAGCAGTTACGGGCAGGGTTCCTACGAGCAGTACGTC. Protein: CASSYGQGSYEQYV.

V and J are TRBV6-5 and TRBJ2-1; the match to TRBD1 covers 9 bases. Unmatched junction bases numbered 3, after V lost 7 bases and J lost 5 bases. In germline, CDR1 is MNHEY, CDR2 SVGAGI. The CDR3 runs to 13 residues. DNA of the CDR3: TGTGCCAGCAAGGGGACAGGGAACAATGAGCAGTTCTTC. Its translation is CASKGTGNNEQFF.

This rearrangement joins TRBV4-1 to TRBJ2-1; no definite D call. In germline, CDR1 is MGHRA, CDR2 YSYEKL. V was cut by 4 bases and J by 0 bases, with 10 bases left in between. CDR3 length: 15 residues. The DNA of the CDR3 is TGCGCCAGCAGCCGGAGAGTTCACTCCTACAATGAGCAGTTCTTC. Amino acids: CASSRRVHSYNEQFF.

The CDR3 region is CASSLVGQGPTEAFF. CDR3 nucleotide sequence: TGTGCCAGCAGCTTGGTCGGCCAGGGGCCCACTGAAGCTTTCTTT. V usage is TRBV5-4 and J usage is TRBJ1-1, with a weak D call TRBD1 (6 bases). V lost 0 bases, J lost 4 bases, and 13 bases lay in between. CDR1 and CDR2 from the germline V gene are SGHNT and YYREEE (reference sequence). This CDR3 spans 15 amino acids. Using reference TRBV5-4 and TRBJ1-1 for the parts outside the CDR3, the full variable domain is ETGVTQSPTHLIKTRGQQVTLRCSSQSGHNTVSWYQQALGQGPQFIFQYYREEENGRGNFPPRFSGLQFPNYSSELNVNALELDDSALYLCASSLVGQGPTEAFFGQGTRLTVV.

CDR3 in DNA: TGTGCCAGCGGCCGGACAGGAGCAAATGGCTACACCTTC. Translation: CASGRTGANGYTF. The chain uses TRBV27 and TRBJ1-2; TRBD1 agrees at 7 bases. The CDR3 spans 13 residues. The J segment lost 6 bases and the V segment lost 8 bases, leaving 9 bases of the junction unmatched. Germline V CDR1 and CDR2: MNHEY, SMNVEV (reference sequence).

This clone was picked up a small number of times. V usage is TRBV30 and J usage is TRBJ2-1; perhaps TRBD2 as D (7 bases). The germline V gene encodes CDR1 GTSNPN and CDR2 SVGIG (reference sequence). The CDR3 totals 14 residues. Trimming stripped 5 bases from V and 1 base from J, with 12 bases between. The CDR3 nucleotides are TGTGCCTGGGGGAGGGGGGTTTCCTACAATGAGCAGTTCTTC. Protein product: CAWGRGVSYNEQFF.